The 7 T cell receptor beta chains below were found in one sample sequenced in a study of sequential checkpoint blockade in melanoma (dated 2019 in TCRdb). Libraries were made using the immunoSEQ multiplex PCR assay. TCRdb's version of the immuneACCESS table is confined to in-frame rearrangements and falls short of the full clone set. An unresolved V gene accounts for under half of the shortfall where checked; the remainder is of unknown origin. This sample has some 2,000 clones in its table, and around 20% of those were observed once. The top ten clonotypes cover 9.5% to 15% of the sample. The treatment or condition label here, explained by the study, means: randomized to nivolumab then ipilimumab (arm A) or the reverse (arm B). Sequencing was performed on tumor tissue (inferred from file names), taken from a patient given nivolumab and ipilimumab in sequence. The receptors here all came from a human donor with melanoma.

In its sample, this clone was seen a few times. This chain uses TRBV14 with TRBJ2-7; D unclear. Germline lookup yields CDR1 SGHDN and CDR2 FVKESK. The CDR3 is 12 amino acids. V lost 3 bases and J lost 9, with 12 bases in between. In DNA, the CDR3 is TGTGCCAGCAGCCAGTCGGGTGTGCGGCAGTACTTC. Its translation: CASSQSGVRQYF.

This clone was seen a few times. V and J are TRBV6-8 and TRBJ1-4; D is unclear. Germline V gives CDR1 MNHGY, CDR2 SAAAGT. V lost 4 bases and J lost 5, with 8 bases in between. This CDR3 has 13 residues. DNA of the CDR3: TGTGCCAGCAGTTGGGGTTCCAATGAAAAACTGTTTTTT. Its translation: CASSWGSNEKLFF.

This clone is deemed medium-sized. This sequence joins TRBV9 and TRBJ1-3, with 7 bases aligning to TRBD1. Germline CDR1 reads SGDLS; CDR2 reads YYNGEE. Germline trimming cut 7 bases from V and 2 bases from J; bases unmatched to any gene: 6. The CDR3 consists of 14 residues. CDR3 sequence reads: CASSNRGAGNTIYF. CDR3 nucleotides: TGTGCCAGCTCTAACAGGGGCGCTGGAAACACCATATATTTT.

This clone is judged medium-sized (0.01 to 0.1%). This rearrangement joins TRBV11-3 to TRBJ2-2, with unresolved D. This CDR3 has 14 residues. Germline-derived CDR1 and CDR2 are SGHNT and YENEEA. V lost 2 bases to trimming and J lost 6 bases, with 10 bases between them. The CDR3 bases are TGTGCCAGCAGCTTAATCGCTAGTCCCGGGGAGCTGTTTTTT. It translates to CASSLIASPGELFF.

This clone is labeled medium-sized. This CDR3 reads CASSPQRGTEAFF. The CDR3 bases are TGCGCCAGCAGCCCGCAAAGGGGCACTGAAGCTTTCTTT. The chain combines TRBV23-1 with TRBJ1-1; perhaps TRBD1 as D (5 bases). TRBV23-1 is reported as an ORF; its role is uncertain. Trimming left V 6 bases short and J 4 bases short, with 12 bases between. CDR3 length: 13 residues.

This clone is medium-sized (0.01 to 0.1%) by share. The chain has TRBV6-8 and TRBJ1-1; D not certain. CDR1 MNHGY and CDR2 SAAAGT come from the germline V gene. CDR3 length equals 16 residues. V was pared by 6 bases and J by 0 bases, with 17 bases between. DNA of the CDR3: TGTGCCAGCAGCGAAATCGACCGGGGATTGAACACTGAAGCTTTCTTT. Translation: CASSEIDRGLNTEAFF.

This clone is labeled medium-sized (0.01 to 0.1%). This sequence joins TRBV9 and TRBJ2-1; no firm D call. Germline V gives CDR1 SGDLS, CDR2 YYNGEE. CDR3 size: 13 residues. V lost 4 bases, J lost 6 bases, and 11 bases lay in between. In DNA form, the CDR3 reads TGTGCCAGCAGCCAGACAAGCAGCAATGAGCAGTTCTTC. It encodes CASSQTSSNEQFF.